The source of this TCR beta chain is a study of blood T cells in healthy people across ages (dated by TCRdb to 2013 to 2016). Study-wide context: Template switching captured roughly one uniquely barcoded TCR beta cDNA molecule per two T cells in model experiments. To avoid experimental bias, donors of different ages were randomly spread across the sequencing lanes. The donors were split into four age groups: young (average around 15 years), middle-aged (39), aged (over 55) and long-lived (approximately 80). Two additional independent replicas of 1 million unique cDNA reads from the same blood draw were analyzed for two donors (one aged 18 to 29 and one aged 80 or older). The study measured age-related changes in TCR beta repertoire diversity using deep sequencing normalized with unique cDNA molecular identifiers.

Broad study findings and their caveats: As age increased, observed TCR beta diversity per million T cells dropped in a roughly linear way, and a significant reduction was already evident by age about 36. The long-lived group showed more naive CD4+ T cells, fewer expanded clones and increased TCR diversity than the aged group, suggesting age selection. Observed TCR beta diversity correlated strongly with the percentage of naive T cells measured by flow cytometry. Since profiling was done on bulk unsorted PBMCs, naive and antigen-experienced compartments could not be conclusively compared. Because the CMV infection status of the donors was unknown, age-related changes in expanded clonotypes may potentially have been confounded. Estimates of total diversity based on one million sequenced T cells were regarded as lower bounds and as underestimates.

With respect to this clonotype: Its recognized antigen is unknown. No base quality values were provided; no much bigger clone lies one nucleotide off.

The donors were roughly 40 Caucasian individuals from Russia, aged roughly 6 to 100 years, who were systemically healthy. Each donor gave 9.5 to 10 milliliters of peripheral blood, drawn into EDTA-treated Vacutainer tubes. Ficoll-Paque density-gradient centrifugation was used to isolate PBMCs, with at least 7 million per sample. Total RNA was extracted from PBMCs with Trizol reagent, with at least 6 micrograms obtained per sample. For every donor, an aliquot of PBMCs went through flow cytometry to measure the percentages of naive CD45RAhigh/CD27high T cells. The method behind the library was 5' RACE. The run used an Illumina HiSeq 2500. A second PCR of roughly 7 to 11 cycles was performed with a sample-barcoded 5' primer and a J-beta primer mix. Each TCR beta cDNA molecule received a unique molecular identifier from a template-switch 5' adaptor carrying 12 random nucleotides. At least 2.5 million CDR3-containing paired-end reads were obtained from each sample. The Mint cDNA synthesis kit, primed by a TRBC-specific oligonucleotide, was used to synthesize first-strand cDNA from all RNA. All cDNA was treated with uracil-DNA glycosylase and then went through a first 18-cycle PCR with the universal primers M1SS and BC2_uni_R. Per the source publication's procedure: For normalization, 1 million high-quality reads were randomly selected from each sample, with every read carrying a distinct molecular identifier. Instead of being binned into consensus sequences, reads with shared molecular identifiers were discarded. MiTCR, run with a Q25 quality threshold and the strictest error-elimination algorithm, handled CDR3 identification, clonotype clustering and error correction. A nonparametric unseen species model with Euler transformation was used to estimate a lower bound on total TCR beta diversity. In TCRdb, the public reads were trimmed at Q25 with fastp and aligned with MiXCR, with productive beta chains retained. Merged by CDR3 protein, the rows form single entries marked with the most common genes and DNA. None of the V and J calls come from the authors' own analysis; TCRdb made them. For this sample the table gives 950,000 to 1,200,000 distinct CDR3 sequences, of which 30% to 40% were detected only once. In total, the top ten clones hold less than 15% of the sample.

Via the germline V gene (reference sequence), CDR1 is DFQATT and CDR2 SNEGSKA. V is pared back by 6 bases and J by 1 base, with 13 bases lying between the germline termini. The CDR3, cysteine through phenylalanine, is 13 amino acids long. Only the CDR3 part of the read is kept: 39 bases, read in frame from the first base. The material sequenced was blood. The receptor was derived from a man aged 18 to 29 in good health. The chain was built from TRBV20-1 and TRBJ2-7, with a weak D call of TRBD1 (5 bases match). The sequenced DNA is TGCAGTGCGACAGACACCTCATCCTACGAGCAGTACTTC. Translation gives CSATDTSSYEQYF.